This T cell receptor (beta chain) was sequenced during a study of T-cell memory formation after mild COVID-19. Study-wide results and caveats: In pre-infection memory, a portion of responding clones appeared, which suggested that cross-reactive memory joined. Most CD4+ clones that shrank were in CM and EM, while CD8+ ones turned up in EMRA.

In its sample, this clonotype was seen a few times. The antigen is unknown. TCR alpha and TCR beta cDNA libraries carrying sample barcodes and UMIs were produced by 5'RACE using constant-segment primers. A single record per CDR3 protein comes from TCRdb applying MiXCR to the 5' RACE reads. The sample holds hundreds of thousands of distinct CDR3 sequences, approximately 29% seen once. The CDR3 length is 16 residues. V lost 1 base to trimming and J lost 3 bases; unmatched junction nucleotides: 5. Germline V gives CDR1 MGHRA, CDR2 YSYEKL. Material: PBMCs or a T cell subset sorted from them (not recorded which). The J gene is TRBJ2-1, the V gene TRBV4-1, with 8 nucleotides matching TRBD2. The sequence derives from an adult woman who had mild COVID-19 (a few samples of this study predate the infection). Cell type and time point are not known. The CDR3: CASSQGGAGDYNEQFF. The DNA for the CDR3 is TGCGCCAGCAGCCAAGGGGGAGCGGGGGACTACAATGAGCAGTTCTTC.